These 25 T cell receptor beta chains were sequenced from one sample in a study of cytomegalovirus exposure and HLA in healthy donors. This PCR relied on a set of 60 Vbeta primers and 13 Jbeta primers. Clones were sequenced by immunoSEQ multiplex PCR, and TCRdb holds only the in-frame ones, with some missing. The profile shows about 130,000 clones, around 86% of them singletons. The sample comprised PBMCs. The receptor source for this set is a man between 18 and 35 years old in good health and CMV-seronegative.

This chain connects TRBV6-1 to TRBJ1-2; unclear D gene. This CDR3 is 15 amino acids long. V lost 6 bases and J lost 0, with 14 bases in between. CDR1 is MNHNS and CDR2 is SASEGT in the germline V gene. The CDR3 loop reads CASRQQAQANYGYTF. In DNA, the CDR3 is TGTGCCAGCAGACAGCAAGCCCAAGCTAACTATGGCTACACCTTC.

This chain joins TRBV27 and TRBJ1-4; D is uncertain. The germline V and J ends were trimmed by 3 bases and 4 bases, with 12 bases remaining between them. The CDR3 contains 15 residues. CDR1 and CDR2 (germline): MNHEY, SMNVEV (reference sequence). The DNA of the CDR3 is TGTGCCAGCAGTTTCGGGAGGCGGCATAATGAAAAACTGTTTTTT. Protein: CASSFGRRHNEKLFF.

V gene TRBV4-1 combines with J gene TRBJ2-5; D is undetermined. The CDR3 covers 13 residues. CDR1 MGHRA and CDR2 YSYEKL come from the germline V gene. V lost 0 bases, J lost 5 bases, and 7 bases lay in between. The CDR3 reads CASSQDQAETQYF. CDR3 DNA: TGCGCCAGCAGCCAAGACCAAGCCGAGACCCAGTACTTC.

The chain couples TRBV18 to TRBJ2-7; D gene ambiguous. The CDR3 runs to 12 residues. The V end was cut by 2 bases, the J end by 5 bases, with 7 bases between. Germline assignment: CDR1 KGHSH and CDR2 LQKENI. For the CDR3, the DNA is TGTGCCAGCTCACCATCTTTCCACGAGCAGTACTTC. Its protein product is CASSPSFHEQYF.

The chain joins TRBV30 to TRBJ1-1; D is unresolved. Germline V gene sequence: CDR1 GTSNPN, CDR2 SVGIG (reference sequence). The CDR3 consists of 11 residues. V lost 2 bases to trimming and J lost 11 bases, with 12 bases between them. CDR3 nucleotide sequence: TGTGCCTGGAGTCCCCTTCAGTCGGCTTTCTTT. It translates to CAWSPLQSAFF.

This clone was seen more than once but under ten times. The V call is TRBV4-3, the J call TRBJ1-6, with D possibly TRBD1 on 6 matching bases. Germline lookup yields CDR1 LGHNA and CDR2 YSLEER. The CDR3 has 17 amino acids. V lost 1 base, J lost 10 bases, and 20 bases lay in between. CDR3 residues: CASSQGLPGELGSPLHF. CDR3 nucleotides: TGCGCCAGCAGCCAAGGGCTCCCAGGGGAGCTTGGATCACCCCTCCACTTT.

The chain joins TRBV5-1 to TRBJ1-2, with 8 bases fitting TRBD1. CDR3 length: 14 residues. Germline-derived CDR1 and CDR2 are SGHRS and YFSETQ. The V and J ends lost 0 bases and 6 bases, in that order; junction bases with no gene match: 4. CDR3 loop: CASSLAGQGHGYTF. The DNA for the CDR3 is TGCGCCAGCAGCTTGGCTGGACAGGGCCATGGCTACACCTTC.

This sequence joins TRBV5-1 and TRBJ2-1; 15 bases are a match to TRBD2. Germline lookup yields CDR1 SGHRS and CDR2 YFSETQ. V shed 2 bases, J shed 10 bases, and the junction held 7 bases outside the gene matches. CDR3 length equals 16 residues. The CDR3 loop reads CASSFWTSGGADEQFF. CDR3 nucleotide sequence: TGCGCCAGCAGCTTCTGGACTAGCGGGGGGGCCGACGAGCAGTTCTTC.

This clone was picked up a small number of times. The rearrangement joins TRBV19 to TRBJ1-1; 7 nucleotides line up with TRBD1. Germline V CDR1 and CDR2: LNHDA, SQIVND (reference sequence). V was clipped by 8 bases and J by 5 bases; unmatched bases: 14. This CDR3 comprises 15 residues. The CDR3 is CASYSTGEVLTEAFF. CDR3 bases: TGTGCCAGTTACTCAACAGGGGAGGTTTTGACTGAAGCTTTCTTT.

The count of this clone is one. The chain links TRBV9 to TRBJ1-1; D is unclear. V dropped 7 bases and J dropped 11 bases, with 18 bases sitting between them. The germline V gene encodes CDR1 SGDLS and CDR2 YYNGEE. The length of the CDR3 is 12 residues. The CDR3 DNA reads TGTGCCAGCGGCGATATCGGTACTAGGGCTTTCTTT. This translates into CASGDIGTRAFF.

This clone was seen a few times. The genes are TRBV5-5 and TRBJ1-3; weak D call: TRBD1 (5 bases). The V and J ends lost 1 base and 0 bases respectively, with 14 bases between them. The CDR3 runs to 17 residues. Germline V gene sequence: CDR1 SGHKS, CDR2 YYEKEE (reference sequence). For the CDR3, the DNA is TGTGCCAGCAGCTTGCTCCCCACGGGGGGCTCTGGAAACACCATATATTTT. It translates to CASSLLPTGGSGNTIYF.

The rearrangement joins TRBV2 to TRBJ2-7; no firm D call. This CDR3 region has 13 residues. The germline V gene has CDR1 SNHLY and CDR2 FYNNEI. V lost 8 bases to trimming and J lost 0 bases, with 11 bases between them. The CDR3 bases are TGTGCCAGCCTTAGTGAGGACTCCTACGAGCAGTACTTC. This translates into CASLSEDSYEQYF.

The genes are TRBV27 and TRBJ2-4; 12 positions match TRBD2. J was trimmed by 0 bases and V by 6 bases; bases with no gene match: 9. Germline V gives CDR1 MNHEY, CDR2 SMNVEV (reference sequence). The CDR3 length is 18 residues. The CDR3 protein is CASSLTSGGLLAKNIQYF. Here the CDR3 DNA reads TGTGCCAGCAGCCTAACTAGCGGGGGGCTTCTAGCCAAAAACATTCAGTACTTC.

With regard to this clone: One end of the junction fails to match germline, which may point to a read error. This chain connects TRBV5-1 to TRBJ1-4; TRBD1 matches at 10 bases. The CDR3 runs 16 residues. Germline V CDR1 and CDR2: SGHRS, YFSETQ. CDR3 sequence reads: CASSLGTGVPNEKLFF. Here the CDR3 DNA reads TGCGCCAGCAGTTTGGGGACAGGGGTGCCGAATGAAAAACTGTTTTTT.

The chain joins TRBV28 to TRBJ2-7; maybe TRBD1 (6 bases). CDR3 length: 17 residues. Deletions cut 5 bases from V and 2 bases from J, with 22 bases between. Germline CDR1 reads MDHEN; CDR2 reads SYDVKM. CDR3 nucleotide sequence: TGTGCCAGCAGTGGAACCAGGGGTCTGGATCGGACCTACGAGCAGTACTTC. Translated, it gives CASSGTRGLDRTYEQYF.

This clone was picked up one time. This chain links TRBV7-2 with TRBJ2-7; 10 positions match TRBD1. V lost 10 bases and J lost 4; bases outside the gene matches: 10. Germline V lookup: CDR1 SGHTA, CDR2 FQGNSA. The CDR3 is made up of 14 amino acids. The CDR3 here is CATATGTGAYEQYF. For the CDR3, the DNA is TGTGCCACCGCAACCGGGACAGGGGCTTACGAGCAGTACTTC.

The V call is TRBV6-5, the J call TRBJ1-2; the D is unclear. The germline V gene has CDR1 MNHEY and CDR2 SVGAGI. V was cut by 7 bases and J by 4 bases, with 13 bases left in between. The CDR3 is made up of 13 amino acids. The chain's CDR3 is CASNPTGFYGYTF. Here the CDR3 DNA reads TGTGCCAGCAACCCCACGGGATTCTATGGCTACACCTTC.

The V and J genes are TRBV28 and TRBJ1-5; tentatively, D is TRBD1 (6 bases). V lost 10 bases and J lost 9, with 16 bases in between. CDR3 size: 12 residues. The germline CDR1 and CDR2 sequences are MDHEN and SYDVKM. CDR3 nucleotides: TGTGCCACCTACAGGGTCGGTAGGCCCCAGCATTTT. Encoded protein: CATYRVGRPQHF. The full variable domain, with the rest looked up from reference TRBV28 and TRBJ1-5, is DVKVTQSSRYLVKRTGEKVFLECVQDMDHENMFWYRQDPGLGLRLIYFSYDVKMKEKGDIPEGYSVSREKKERFSLILESASTNQTSMYLCATYRVGRPQHFGDGTRLSIL.

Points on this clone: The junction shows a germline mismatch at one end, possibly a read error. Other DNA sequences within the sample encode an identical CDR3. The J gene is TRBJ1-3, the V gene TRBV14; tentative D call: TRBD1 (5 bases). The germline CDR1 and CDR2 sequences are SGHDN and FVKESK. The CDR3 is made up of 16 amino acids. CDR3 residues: CASSQMRQPRGNTIYF. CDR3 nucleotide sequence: TGCGCCAGCAGCCAAATGAGACAGCCACGAGGAAACACCATATATTTT.

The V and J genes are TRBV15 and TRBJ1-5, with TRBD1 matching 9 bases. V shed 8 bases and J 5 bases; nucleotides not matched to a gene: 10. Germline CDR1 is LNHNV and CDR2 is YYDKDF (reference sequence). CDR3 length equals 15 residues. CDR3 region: CATGRDRELDQPQHF. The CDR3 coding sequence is TGTGCCACCGGCCGGGACAGGGAGTTAGATCAGCCCCAGCATTTT.

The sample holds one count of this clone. CDR3 bases: TGTGCCAGCAGCGGAACGGGACAGGGCAATCAGCAGTACTTC. It encodes CASSGTGQGNQQYF. The chain combines TRBV9 with TRBJ2-7, with TRBD1 matching over 9 bases. V trimming: 3 bases; J trimming: 8 bases; junction bases outside the gene matches: 9. The CDR3 has 14 residues. The germline V gene has CDR1 SGDLS and CDR2 YYNGEE.

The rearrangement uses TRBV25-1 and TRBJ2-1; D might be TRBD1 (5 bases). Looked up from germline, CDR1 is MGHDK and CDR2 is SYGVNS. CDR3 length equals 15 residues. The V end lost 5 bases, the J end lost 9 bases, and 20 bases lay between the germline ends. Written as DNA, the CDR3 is TGTGCCAGCAGTAGCCTGGACACGACCGCCGGTGAGCAGTTCTTC. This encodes CASSSLDTTAGEQFF.

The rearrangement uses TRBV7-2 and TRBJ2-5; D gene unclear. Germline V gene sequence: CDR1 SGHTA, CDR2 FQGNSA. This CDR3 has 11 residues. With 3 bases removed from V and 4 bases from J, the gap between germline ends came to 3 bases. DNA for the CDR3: TGTGCCAGCAGCTTTAGAGAGACCCAGTACTTC. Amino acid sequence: CASSFRETQYF.

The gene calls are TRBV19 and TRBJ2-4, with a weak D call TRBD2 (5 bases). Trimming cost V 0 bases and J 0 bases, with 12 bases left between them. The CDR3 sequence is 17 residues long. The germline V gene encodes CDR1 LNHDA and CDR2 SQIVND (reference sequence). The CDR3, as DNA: TGTGCCAGTAGTATAGACGGACTCCCAATAGCCAAAAACATTCAGTACTTC. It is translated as CASSIDGLPIAKNIQYF. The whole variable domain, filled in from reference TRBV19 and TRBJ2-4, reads DGGITQSPKYLFRKEGQNVTLSCEQNLNHDAMYWYRQDPGQGLRLIYYSQIVNDFQKGDIAEGYSVSREKKESFPLTVTSAQKNPTAFYLCASSIDGLPIAKNIQYFGAGTRLSVL.

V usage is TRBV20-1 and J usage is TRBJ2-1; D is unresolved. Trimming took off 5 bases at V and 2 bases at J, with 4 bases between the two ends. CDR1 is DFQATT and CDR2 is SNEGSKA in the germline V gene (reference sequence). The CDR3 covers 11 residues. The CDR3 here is CSAPAYNEQFF. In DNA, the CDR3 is TGCAGTGCTCCTGCCTACAATGAGCAGTTCTTC.